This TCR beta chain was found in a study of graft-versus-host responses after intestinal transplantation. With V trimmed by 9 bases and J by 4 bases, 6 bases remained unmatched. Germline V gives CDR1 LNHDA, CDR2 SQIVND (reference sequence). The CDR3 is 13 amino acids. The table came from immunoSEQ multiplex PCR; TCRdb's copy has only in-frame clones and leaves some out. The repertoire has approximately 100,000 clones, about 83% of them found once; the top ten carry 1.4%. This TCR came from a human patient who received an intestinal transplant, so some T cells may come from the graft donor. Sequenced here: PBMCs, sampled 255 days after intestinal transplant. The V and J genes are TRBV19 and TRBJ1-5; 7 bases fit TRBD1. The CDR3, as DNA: TGTGCCAGCGTGGGACAGCTAAATCAGCCCCAGCATTTT. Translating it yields CASVGQLNQPQHF.